This T cell receptor beta chain was recorded in a study of neoadjuvant anti-PD-1 for oral cavity cancer. About the research overall: Patients without progression got a fourth dose around day 43.

Profiling relied on immunoSEQ multiplex PCR, and the TCRdb table lists in-frame clones only, not all of them. This table holds 23,000 or so clones, under 30% found once. Time point: after neoadjuvant nivolumab, at surgical resection. There are 14 residues in the CDR3. The V end lost 6 bases, the J end lost 5 bases, and 17 bases lay between the germline ends. CDR1 and CDR2 from the germline V gene are SGHDT and YYEEEE. This clone was detected only a few times. Source: tumor tissue, taken after nivolumab (anti-PD-1) treatment. This sequence was found in a person aged 40 to 85 with oral cavity squamous cell carcinoma. This chain uses TRBV5-6 with TRBJ1-2, with D perhaps matching TRBD1 (6 bases). The CDR3 DNA follows: TGTGCCAGCAACTTTGGACAGCAGAGGTATGGCTACACCTTC. It specifies CASNFGQQRYGYTF.